This passage covers 2 T cell receptor beta chains from one sample sequenced in a study of shared clonotypes between healthy human individuals. Naive CD8 cells comprised CD45RO-negative, CCR7-positively selected cells, excluding terminally differentiated effector memory CD45RA+ cells. This table comes from immunoSEQ multiplex PCR, and its TCRdb copy is limited to in-frame clones, with some not included. The sample lists 800,000 to 950,000 clones, around 96% occurring once. The sample taken for sequencing was naive CD8+ T cells sorted from blood. The source of these receptors is a man between 25 and 39 years old in good health.

This clone was seen only once. V gene TRBV7-9 combines with J gene TRBJ2-7, with 8 positions matching TRBD2. The CDR3 is made up of 16 amino acids. The trim removed 5 bases at V and 2 bases at J, leaving 11 bases unmatched. Germline CDR1 is SEHNR and CDR2 is FQNEAQ (reference sequence). As DNA, the CDR3 is TGTGCCAGCAGCCAGTATAAACCTAGCGGGCCCTACGAGCAGTACTTC. Amino acid sequence: CASSQYKPSGPYEQYF.

This sequence joins TRBV15 and TRBJ2-7; weak D call: TRBD1 (6 bases). Germline V gene lookup returns CDR1 LNHNV and CDR2 YYDKDF (reference sequence). There are 15 residues in the CDR3. V was cut by 2 bases and J by 3 bases, with 14 bases left in between. The CDR3 DNA sequence: TGTGCCACCAGCAGAAGTCCAGGGGCCAACTACGAGCAGTACTTC. As protein: CATSRSPGANYEQYF.